This T cell receptor beta chain was documented in a study of Graves' ophthalmopathy and Graves' hyperthyroidism (dated by TCRdb to 2016 to 2019). In the study overall: Peripheral blood samples were taken at the time of initial diagnosis, before any treatment was given. To tell Graves' ophthalmopathy apart from Graves' hyperthyroidism, and to predict which patients would progress to ophthalmopathy, the study relied on TCR beta repertoire signatures. In total, approximately 130 blood samples were TCR-sequenced: 40 to 45 ophthalmopathy, some 72 hyperthyroidism and some 17 hyperthyroidism-to-ophthalmopathy patients. To explore V-J signatures that distinguish ophthalmopathy from hyperthyroidism, a discovery set of 100 patients was enrolled, made up of 40 to 45 with ophthalmopathy and 57 with stable hyperthyroidism. For independent validation, a separate cohort was made up of some 18 hyperthyroidism patients plus 17 patients who later progressed from hyperthyroidism to ophthalmopathy. In a handful of hyperthyroidism patients, the T-cell repertoire of thyroid tissue was compared with the T-cell repertoire of blood. After sampling, hyperthyroidism patients received methimazole starting at 30 mg daily, and ophthalmopathy patients received high-dose intravenous methylprednisolone. Beyond this particular receptor, the publication reports: Most expanded thyroid clonotypes with a frequency above 0.001 also appeared in blood, which suggests that blood repertoires may reflect the immune response in the thyroid. In cross-validation, the 13-signature model distinguished ophthalmopathy from stable hyperthyroidism with less than 90% sensitivity and approximately 81% specificity, while in the test set the corresponding values were around 79% and 71%. In validation, the model predicted ophthalmopathy progression with over 60% sensitivity and roughly 72% specificity; roughly 12 predicted patients were CT-confirmed with GO in a median of 6.5 months. No statistical method was used to predetermine the sample size, and group allocation was not hidden from the investigators.

The CDR3 starts with the cysteine, ends with the phenylalanine, and has 13 residues. This entry keeps only the CDR3 DNA: 39 bases, framed from base 1. The germline V gene encodes CDR1 MDHEN and CDR2 SYDVKM. At the junction V is shortened by 6 bases and J by 1 base, with 9 bases in between. TCR beta CDR3 regions were amplified from RNA transcripts for repertoire sequencing. The first round of RT-PCR was done with HTBI primers and the Qiagen OneStep RT-PCR kit, and was followed by a second round of multiplex PCR, then size selection and purification. Sequencing of the libraries was carried out on an Illumina HiSeq2000 in paired-end mode with 100 bp reads. The authors' analysis ran thus. SOAPnuke was used to process the reads, removing any read that contained adapters or uncalled bases, had a mean Phred below 15, or lacked an exact match to the constant primer or identifier. COPE v1.2.5 was used to merge the high-quality paired reads. Unique nucleotide sequences were defined as clonotypes and aligned to IMGT TRB V, D and J references using MiTCR v1.1. Only V-J combinations with frequency above 0.0001 were analysed, covering over 98% of repertoires. A TCR clonal expansion and chaos score per V-J combination was defined as the ratio of F50 clonal expansion to chaos observed in the TCRdist matrix. Welch's t-statistics and random forest were used to reduce features to approximately 13 V-J combinations, which were fed into a naive Bayes classifier. Thyroid-blood repertoire similarity was quantified with the Morisita-Horn index. Using fastp trimming at Q25 and MiXCR clonotype assembly, TCRdb reanalyzed the public sequencing data and kept in-frame beta chains. Entries are consolidated by CDR3 protein sequence, retaining the most common genes and DNA. The V and J calls and clone size are TCRdb's, not the authors'. This sample comprises 300,000 to 400,000 distinct CDR3 sequences, under 20% of them detected only once. The top ten clones comprise 9% to 15% of the sample.

Patients with ophthalmopathy had moderately to severely active disease, with a Clinical Activity Score of 3 or more, a NOSPECS grade of 4 or more, and a disease duration of less than 3 months. Anyone with other autoimmune diseases, uncontrolled infections, pregnancy or lactation was excluded from the study. Diagnosis relied on clinical symptoms, serum thyroxine, TRAb, thyroid ultrasound and orbital computed tomography. Using Ficoll-Paque density gradient centrifugation, PBMCs were isolated from less than 11 ml of fresh peripheral blood. Total RNA was extracted with Trizol reagent and quality-checked on an Agilent 2100 Bioanalyzer. This clonotype was observed at least ten times. Its antigen is not yet known. Base quality data are lacking; no much larger clone is found one base away.

Sequencing was done on a sample of peripheral blood. The chain is encoded by TRBV28 joined to TRBJ1-1; no D segment can be confidently identified. This TCR derives from an adult man with Graves' ophthalmopathy. In nucleotide form, the sequence is TGTGCCAGCAGGCCCCCTACGAACACTGAAGCTTTCTTT. Translation gives CASRPPTNTEAFF.